The following is a T cell receptor (beta chain) sequence with its context. Its antigen is currently unknown. The entry originates in a study of PD-1 blockade in classical Hodgkin lymphoma. Whole-study results and caveats: Partial responders and progressors had significantly lower baseline TCR diversity.

Germline V gene data show CDR1 as SGHTA and CDR2 as FQGNSA. V was pared by 0 bases and J by 1 base, with 9 bases between. This CDR3 comprises 15 residues. Assay: immunoSEQ multiplex PCR; the TCRdb copy retains only in-frame clones and omits some. The data show 4,500 to 5,500 clones, 70% to 85% seen once. Every patient relapsed after autologous stem cell transplantation, and brentuximab vedotin exposure varied. The authors enriched CD8+ T cells from thawed PBMCs via magnetic negative selection. Patients' outcomes at their best amounted to complete response, partial response or progressive disease. Here the sequenced sample was CD8+ T cells from blood, taken at baseline. The chain employs TRBV7-2 and TRBJ1-2; D not resolved. This TCR came from a human donor with classical Hodgkin lymphoma. CDR3 bases: TGTGCCAGCAGCTTAGCCAGTGTGGTTAACTATGGCTACACCTTC. It specifies CASSLASVVNYGYTF.